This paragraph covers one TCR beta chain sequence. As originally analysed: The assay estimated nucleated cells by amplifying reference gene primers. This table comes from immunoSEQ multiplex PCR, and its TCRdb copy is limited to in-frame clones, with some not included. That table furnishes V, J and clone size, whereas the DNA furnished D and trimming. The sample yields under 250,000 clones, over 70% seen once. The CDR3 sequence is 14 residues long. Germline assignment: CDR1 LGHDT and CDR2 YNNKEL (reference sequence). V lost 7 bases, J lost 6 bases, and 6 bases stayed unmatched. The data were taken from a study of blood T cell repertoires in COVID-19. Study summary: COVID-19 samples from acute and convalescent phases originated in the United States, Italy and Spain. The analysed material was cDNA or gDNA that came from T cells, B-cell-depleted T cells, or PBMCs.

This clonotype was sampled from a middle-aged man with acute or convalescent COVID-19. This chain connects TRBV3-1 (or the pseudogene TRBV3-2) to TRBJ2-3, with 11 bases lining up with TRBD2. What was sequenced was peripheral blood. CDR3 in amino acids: CASISSGRPDTQYF. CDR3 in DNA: TGTGCCAGCATCTCTAGCGGGAGGCCCGATACGCAGTATTTT.